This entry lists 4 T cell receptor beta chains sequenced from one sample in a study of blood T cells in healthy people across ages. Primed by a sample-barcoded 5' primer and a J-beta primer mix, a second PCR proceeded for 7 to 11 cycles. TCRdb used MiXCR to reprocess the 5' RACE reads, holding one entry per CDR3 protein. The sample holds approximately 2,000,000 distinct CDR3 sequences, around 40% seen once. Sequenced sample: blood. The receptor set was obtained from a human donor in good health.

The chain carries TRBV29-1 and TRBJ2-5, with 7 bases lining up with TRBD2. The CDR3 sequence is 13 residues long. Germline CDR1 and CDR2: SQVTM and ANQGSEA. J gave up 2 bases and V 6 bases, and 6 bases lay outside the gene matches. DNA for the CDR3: TGCAGCGTAAAAGCGGGGAGACAAGAGACCCAGTACTTC. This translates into CSVKAGRQETQYF.

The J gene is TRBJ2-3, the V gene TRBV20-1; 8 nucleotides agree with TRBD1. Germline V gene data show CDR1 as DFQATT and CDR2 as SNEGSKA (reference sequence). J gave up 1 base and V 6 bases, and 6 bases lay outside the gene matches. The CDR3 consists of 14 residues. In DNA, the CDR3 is TGCAGTGCCGAGAGCAGGGGGCGCACAGATACGCAGTATTTT. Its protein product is CSAESRGRTDTQYF.

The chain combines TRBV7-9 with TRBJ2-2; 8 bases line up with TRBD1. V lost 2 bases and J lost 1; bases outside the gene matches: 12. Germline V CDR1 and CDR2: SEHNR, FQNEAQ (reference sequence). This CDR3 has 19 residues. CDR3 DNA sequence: TGTGCCAGCAGCTTACTCGGGACAGGAACAACTGAGAACACCGGGGAGCTGTTTTTT. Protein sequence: CASSLLGTGTTENTGELFF. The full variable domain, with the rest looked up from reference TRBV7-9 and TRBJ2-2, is DTGVSQNPRHKITKRGQNVTFRCDPISEHNRLYWYRQTLGQGPEFLTYFQNEAQLEKSRLLSDRFSAERPKGSFSTLEIQRTEQGDSAMYLCASSLLGTGTTENTGELFFGEGSRLTVL.

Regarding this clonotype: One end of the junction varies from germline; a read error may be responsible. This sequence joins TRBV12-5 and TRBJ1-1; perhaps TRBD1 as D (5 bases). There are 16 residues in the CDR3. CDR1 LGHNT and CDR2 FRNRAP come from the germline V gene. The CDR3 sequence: CAGGWGSETMNTGAFF. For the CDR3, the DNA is TGTGCTGGTGGCTGGGGGTCAGAGACAATGAACACTGGAGCGTTCTTT.